This T cell receptor delta chain stems from a study of gamma-delta chains in newborns, infants, children. Study-level background: Microbial exposure reportedly drives polyclonal innate γδ T cell expansion after birth.

The CDR3 has 20 residues. Germline lookup yields CDR1 GEAIGNYY and CDR2 EKD. TCRdb reprocessed the reads through CATT. This sample yields 5,500 to 6,500 delta-chain clones, of which around 2% are seen a single time; around 13% belongs to the top ten. This clone was picked up a small number of times. The TCRdb record carries a much larger clone's protein, which differs from this DNA's translation at residue 18; a read error is the likely cause, and the protein listed here is the DNA translation. V and J are TRDV2 and TRDJ3; D might be TRDD3 (5 bases). This clonotype was sampled from a child who was a newborn, infant or young child, either healthy, febrile or measles-vaccinated (not recorded which). The sequenced sample was blood. CDR3 protein: CACDTVRGVPDSWDTRQIFF. CDR3 nucleotide sequence: TGTGCCTGTGACACCGTAAGGGGGGTACCCGACTCCTGGGACACCCGACAGATATTTTTC.